The rows below give T cell receptor beta chains drawn from one sample of a study of shared clonotypes between healthy human individuals. Here immunoSEQ multiplex PCR was the method, and the copy in TCRdb shows in-frame clones only, minus some. Of about 680,000 clones listed, around 92% are singletons. The specimen sequenced was naive CD8+ T cells sorted from blood. The receptor set was obtained from a man younger than 40 in good health. Both conserved end residues are part of each CDR3. The order of the fields is V gene, CDR3 length, J gene, D gene, clone size, CDR3 protein, CDR3 DNA. The D gene is left open where the match is weak. Expanded clones get a size class; other rows say once, few or many, or leave the size out.

v_call: TRBV6-1
cdr3_length: 14
j_call: TRBJ2-3
d_call: -
clone_size: -
cdr3_aa: CASTLDPNTDTQYF
cdr3_nt: TGTGCCAGCACTTTAGACCCAAACACAGATACGCAGTATTTT

v_call: TRBV7-2
cdr3_length: 16
j_call: TRBJ2-5
d_call: TRBD2
clone_size: -
cdr3_aa: CASSVPPLAGKETQYF
cdr3_nt: TGTGCCAGCAGCGTACCCCCGCTAGCGGGAAAGGAGACCCAGTACTTC

v_call: TRBV19
cdr3_length: 13
j_call: TRBJ2-3
d_call: -
clone_size: -
cdr3_aa: CASSILSGDTQYF
cdr3_nt: TGTGCCAGTAGTATATTATCAGGCGATACGCAGTATTTT

v_call: TRBV6-4
cdr3_length: 13
j_call: TRBJ2-7
d_call: -
clone_size: -
cdr3_aa: CASSEKAGGEQYF
cdr3_nt: TGTGCCAGCAGTGAGAAGGCCGGGGGCGAGCAGTACTTC

v_call: TRBV21-1
cdr3_length: 17
j_call: TRBJ2-1
d_call: -
clone_size: -
cdr3_aa: CASSKPGAGRSYLEQFF
cdr3_nt: TGTGCCAGCAGCAAACCTGGGGCAGGCCGATCCTACCTCGAGCAGTTCTTC

v_call: TRBV10-3
cdr3_length: 16
j_call: TRBJ1-2
d_call: -
clone_size: -
cdr3_aa: CAISGNRDSKDYGYTF
cdr3_nt: TGTGCCATCAGTGGGAATAGGGACTCAAAGGACTATGGCTACACCTTC

v_call: TRBV28
cdr3_length: 14
j_call: TRBJ1-5
d_call: -
clone_size: -
cdr3_aa: CASSLQAGNQPQHF
cdr3_nt: TGTGCCAGCAGCCTTCAGGCAGGCAATCAGCCCCAGCATTTT

v_call: TRBV27
cdr3_length: 14
j_call: TRBJ2-6
d_call: -
clone_size: -
cdr3_aa: CASSLLSGANVLTF
cdr3_nt: TGTGCCAGCAGTTTACTCTCTGGGGCCAACGTCCTGACTTTC

v_call: TRBV14
cdr3_length: 15
j_call: TRBJ2-3
d_call: -
clone_size: -
cdr3_aa: CASSQGVLLRNTQYF
cdr3_nt: TGTGCCAGCAGCCAAGGCGTCTTGCTTAGAAATACGCAGTATTTT

v_call: TRBV4-1
cdr3_length: 14
j_call: TRBJ2-3
d_call: TRBD2
clone_size: -
cdr3_aa: CASSQVTSGDTQYF
cdr3_nt: TGCGCCAGCAGCCAAGTCACTAGCGGGGATACGCAGTATTTT

v_call: TRBV10-3
cdr3_length: 15
j_call: TRBJ2-7
d_call: TRBD2
clone_size: -
cdr3_aa: CAIGLAALSSYEQYF
cdr3_nt: TGTGCCATTGGGCTAGCGGCCTTATCTTCCTACGAGCAGTACTTC

v_call: TRBV6-1
cdr3_length: 14
j_call: TRBJ2-2
d_call: -
clone_size: -
cdr3_aa: CASRRGTYTGELFF
cdr3_nt: TGTGCCAGCAGAAGGGGCACTTACACCGGGGAGCTGTTTTTT

v_call: TRBV5-1
cdr3_length: 11
j_call: TRBJ2-1
d_call: -
clone_size: -
cdr3_aa: CASTSINEQFF
cdr3_nt: TGCGCCAGTACGTCAATCAATGAGCAGTTCTTC

v_call: TRBV15
cdr3_length: 17
j_call: TRBJ2-1
d_call: TRBD2
clone_size: -
cdr3_aa: CATSRIGVSGFYNEQFF
cdr3_nt: TGTGCCACCAGCAGAATTGGGGTTAGCGGGTTTTACAATGAGCAGTTCTTC

v_call: TRBV27
cdr3_length: 14
j_call: TRBJ2-5
d_call: -
clone_size: -
cdr3_aa: CASSPVLQWETQYF
cdr3_nt: TGTGCCAGCAGCCCGGTTCTGCAGTGGGAGACCCAGTACTTC

v_call: TRBV7-9
cdr3_length: 18
j_call: TRBJ2-5
d_call: TRBD2
clone_size: few
cdr3_aa: CASSSPRRSGRDQETQYF
cdr3_nt: TGTGCCAGCAGCTCCCCGAGGAGGAGCGGGAGGGACCAAGAGACCCAGTACTTC

v_call: TRBV5-1
cdr3_length: 13
j_call: TRBJ1-1
d_call: -
clone_size: -
cdr3_aa: CASSRVPGAEAFF
cdr3_nt: TGCGCCAGCAGCCGGGTGCCGGGGGCTGAAGCTTTCTTT

v_call: TRBV11-2
cdr3_length: 15
j_call: TRBJ2-7
d_call: -
clone_size: -
cdr3_aa: CASSLEITDSYEQYF
cdr3_nt: TGTGCCAGCAGCTTAGAAATAACAGACTCCTACGAGCAGTACTTC

v_call: TRBV4-1
cdr3_length: 13
j_call: TRBJ1-1
d_call: -
clone_size: -
cdr3_aa: CASSPPGNTEAFF
cdr3_nt: TGCGCCAGCAGCCCCCCGGGCAACACTGAAGCTTTCTTT

v_call: TRBV27
cdr3_length: 13
j_call: TRBJ2-5
d_call: -
clone_size: -
cdr3_aa: CASSYGWGETQYF
cdr3_nt: TGTGCCAGCAGTTATGGTTGGGGAGAGACCCAGTACTTC

v_call: TRBV27
cdr3_length: 13
j_call: TRBJ2-7
d_call: -
clone_size: -
cdr3_aa: CASSRGLSYEQYF
cdr3_nt: TGTGCCAGCAGCAGGGGACTCTCCTACGAGCAGTACTTC

v_call: TRBV7-9
cdr3_length: 14
j_call: TRBJ2-7
d_call: TRBD1
clone_size: few
cdr3_aa: CASSSRGLSYEQYF
cdr3_nt: TGTGCCAGCAGCTCCAGGGGGCTATCCTACGAGCAGTACTTC

v_call: TRBV6-5
cdr3_length: 15
j_call: TRBJ2-7
d_call: -
clone_size: -
cdr3_aa: CASSYSVAATVEQYF
cdr3_nt: TGTGCCAGCAGTTACTCGGTGGCAGCCACGGTAGAGCAGTACTTC

v_call: TRBV11-1
cdr3_length: 12
j_call: TRBJ2-1
d_call: -
clone_size: -
cdr3_aa: CASSLEGTLQFF
cdr3_nt: TGTGCCAGCAGCTTAGAGGGCACTTTGCAGTTCTTC

v_call: TRBV9
cdr3_length: 16
j_call: TRBJ2-3
d_call: -
clone_size: -
cdr3_aa: CASSVVGRGGIDTQYF
cdr3_nt: TGTGCCAGCAGCGTAGTCGGTCGAGGCGGGATTGATACGCAGTATTTT

v_call: TRBV5-1
cdr3_length: 15
j_call: TRBJ2-7
d_call: -
clone_size: -
cdr3_aa: CASSPISFGDYEQYF
cdr3_nt: TGCGCCAGCAGCCCCATTAGCTTTGGCGACTACGAGCAGTACTTC

v_call: TRBV11-2
cdr3_length: 16
j_call: TRBJ2-1
d_call: TRBD2
clone_size: -
cdr3_aa: CASSSLSGNAYNEQFF
cdr3_nt: TGTGCCAGCAGCTCCCTGAGCGGGAATGCCTACAATGAGCAGTTCTTC

v_call: TRBV7-9
cdr3_length: 14
j_call: TRBJ2-6
d_call: -
clone_size: once
cdr3_aa: CASQVTSGANVLTF
cdr3_nt: TGTGCCAGCCAAGTCACCTCTGGGGCCAACGTCCTGACTTTC

v_call: TRBV4-3
cdr3_length: 15
j_call: TRBJ2-1
d_call: TRBD2
clone_size: -
cdr3_aa: CASSSGLALHNEQFF
cdr3_nt: TGCGCCAGCAGCTCTGGACTAGCACTACACAATGAGCAGTTCTTC

v_call: TRBV5-1
cdr3_length: 15
j_call: TRBJ2-3
d_call: -
clone_size: -
cdr3_aa: CASSLVGGTTDTQYF
cdr3_nt: TGCGCCAGCAGCTTGGTTGGCGGGACGACAGATACGCAGTATTTT

v_call: TRBV7-6
cdr3_length: 11
j_call: TRBJ2-2
d_call: -
clone_size: -
cdr3_aa: CASSPGRELFF
cdr3_nt: TGTGCCAGCAGTCCCGGGCGGGAGCTGTTTTTT

v_call: TRBV19
cdr3_length: 14
j_call: TRBJ2-2
d_call: -
clone_size: -
cdr3_aa: CASSIPPSTGELFF
cdr3_nt: TGTGCCAGTAGTATTCCACCGTCTACCGGGGAGCTGTTTTTT

v_call: TRBV5-5
cdr3_length: 14
j_call: TRBJ2-1
d_call: TRBD1
clone_size: -
cdr3_aa: CASSHFTGGGEQFF
cdr3_nt: TGTGCCAGCAGCCATTTTACAGGGGGAGGTGAGCAGTTCTTC

v_call: TRBV6-1
cdr3_length: 15
j_call: TRBJ1-5
d_call: -
clone_size: once
cdr3_aa: CASKSEVSTKQPQHF
cdr3_nt: TGTGCCAGCAAATCGGAAGTAAGTACGAAGCAGCCCCAGCATTTT

v_call: TRBV6-5
cdr3_length: 13
j_call: TRBJ1-5
d_call: -
clone_size: -
cdr3_aa: CASSYAGDQPQHF
cdr3_nt: TGTGCCAGCAGTTACGCGGGGGATCAGCCCCAGCATTTT

v_call: TRBV10-3
cdr3_length: 12
j_call: TRBJ2-7
d_call: -
clone_size: few
cdr3_aa: CAVGTPTYEQYF
cdr3_nt: TGTGCCGTCGGGACTCCCACCTACGAGCAGTACTTC

v_call: TRBV11-2
cdr3_length: 15
j_call: TRBJ1-5
d_call: -
clone_size: -
cdr3_aa: CASSSDSSSNQPQHF
cdr3_nt: TGTGCCAGCAGCTCAGATTCCAGCTCCAATCAGCCCCAGCATTTT

v_call: TRBV5-4
cdr3_length: 15
j_call: TRBJ2-1
d_call: -
clone_size: -
cdr3_aa: CASSFGREITDEQFF
cdr3_nt: TGTGCCAGCAGCTTTGGTCGGGAGATTACCGATGAGCAGTTCTTC

v_call: TRBV5-4
cdr3_length: 13
j_call: TRBJ1-2
d_call: -
clone_size: once
cdr3_aa: CASSWRVGSGYTF
cdr3_nt: TGTGCCAGCAGCTGGAGAGTGGGGTCGGGCTACACCTTC

v_call: TRBV7-7
cdr3_length: 13
j_call: TRBJ2-7
d_call: -
clone_size: once
cdr3_aa: CASSLATGYEQYF
cdr3_nt: TGTGCTAGCAGCTTAGCAACGGGGTACGAGCAGTACTTC

v_call: TRBV6-1
cdr3_length: 15
j_call: TRBJ2-1
d_call: TRBD2
clone_size: -
cdr3_aa: CASSPGLAGGDEQFF
cdr3_nt: TGTGCCAGCAGTCCAGGACTAGCGGGAGGGGATGAGCAGTTCTTC

v_call: TRBV30
cdr3_length: 12
j_call: TRBJ2-7
d_call: -
clone_size: -
cdr3_aa: CAWSTDGYEQYF
cdr3_nt: TGTGCCTGGAGTACGGACGGATACGAGCAGTACTTC

v_call: TRBV19
cdr3_length: 15
j_call: TRBJ1-5
d_call: TRBD1
clone_size: few
cdr3_aa: CASSLSGQGGQPQHF
cdr3_nt: TGTGCCAGTAGTTTGTCGGGACAGGGAGGTCAGCCCCAGCATTTT

v_call: TRBV28
cdr3_length: 16
j_call: TRBJ2-1
d_call: TRBD2
clone_size: -
cdr3_aa: CASTPRGLADYNEQFF
cdr3_nt: TGTGCCAGCACCCCCCGGGGACTAGCGGATTACAATGAGCAGTTCTTC

v_call: TRBV6-6
cdr3_length: 14
j_call: TRBJ2-7
d_call: TRBD1
clone_size: -
cdr3_aa: CASSTGTGSYEQYF
cdr3_nt: TGTGCCAGCAGCACCGGGACAGGGTCGTACGAGCAGTACTTC

v_call: TRBV9
cdr3_length: 15
j_call: TRBJ1-2
d_call: -
clone_size: -
cdr3_aa: CASSVARDDNYGYTF
cdr3_nt: TGTGCCAGCAGCGTAGCCCGGGACGACAACTATGGCTACACCTTC

v_call: TRBV29-1
cdr3_length: 15
j_call: TRBJ2-2
d_call: -
clone_size: few
cdr3_aa: CSSPGLRGSGGELFF
cdr3_nt: TGCAGCTCCCCGGGGTTGAGGGGTTCAGGCGGGGAGCTGTTTTTT

v_call: TRBV4-1
cdr3_length: 16
j_call: TRBJ2-7
d_call: -
clone_size: -
cdr3_aa: CASSQEQSLSSYEQYF
cdr3_nt: TGCGCCAGCAGCCAAGAACAAAGCCTTAGCTCCTACGAGCAGTACTTC

v_call: TRBV7-2
cdr3_length: 12
j_call: TRBJ2-7
d_call: -
clone_size: -
cdr3_aa: CLRDEGNTEQYF
cdr3_nt: TGCTTAAGGGACGAAGGAAACACCGAGCAGTACTTC

v_call: TRBV18
cdr3_length: 13
j_call: TRBJ2-7
d_call: -
clone_size: -
cdr3_aa: CASSWTDPYEQYF
cdr3_nt: TGTGCCAGCTCATGGACGGACCCCTACGAGCAGTACTTC

v_call: TRBV5-1
cdr3_length: 16
j_call: TRBJ2-7
d_call: TRBD2
clone_size: -
cdr3_aa: CASSWGLAGEGYEQYF
cdr3_nt: TGCGCCAGCAGCTGGGGACTAGCGGGAGAAGGCTACGAGCAGTACTTC

v_call: TRBV7-8
cdr3_length: 17
j_call: TRBJ2-5
d_call: TRBD2
clone_size: -
cdr3_aa: CASSPFGLAGPEETQYF
cdr3_nt: TGTGCCAGCAGCCCATTCGGACTAGCGGGACCCGAAGAGACCCAGTACTTC

v_call: TRBV7-9
cdr3_length: 19
j_call: TRBJ1-4
d_call: TRBD1
clone_size: -
cdr3_aa: CASSLNSGTGLPTNEKLFF
cdr3_nt: TGTGCCAGCAGCTTAAATAGTGGGACAGGGCTTCCAACTAATGAAAAACTGTTTTTT

v_call: TRBV4-1
cdr3_length: 14
j_call: TRBJ1-5
d_call: -
clone_size: -
cdr3_aa: CASSQDPGRQPQHF
cdr3_nt: TGCGCCAGCAGCCAAGATCCGGGGCGCCAGCCCCAGCATTTT

v_call: TRBV7-6
cdr3_length: 20
j_call: TRBJ2-3
d_call: TRBD1
clone_size: -
cdr3_aa: CASSLAPGGAVPSYTDTQYF
cdr3_nt: TGTGCCAGCAGCTTAGCGCCAGGGGGTGCCGTCCCATCATATACAGATACGCAGTATTTT

v_call: TRBV4-1
cdr3_length: 13
j_call: TRBJ2-5
d_call: -
clone_size: -
cdr3_aa: CASSQENSPTQYF
cdr3_nt: TGCGCCAGCAGCCAAGAGAATAGCCCTACCCAGTACTTC

v_call: TRBV5-6
cdr3_length: 13
j_call: TRBJ2-1
d_call: -
clone_size: -
cdr3_aa: CASSLVAEVEQFF
cdr3_nt: TGTGCCAGCAGCTTGGTCGCGGAGGTTGAGCAGTTCTTC

v_call: TRBV29-1
cdr3_length: 16
j_call: TRBJ2-5
d_call: TRBD1
clone_size: -
cdr3_aa: CSVDGVVWDRSETQYF
cdr3_nt: TGCAGCGTTGATGGGGTCGTCTGGGACAGGTCCGAGACCCAGTACTTC

v_call: TRBV29-1
cdr3_length: 13
j_call: TRBJ2-1
d_call: -
clone_size: once
cdr3_aa: CSVEGTVYNEQFF
cdr3_nt: TGCAGCGTTGAAGGGACGGTTTACAATGAGCAGTTCTTC